Following are 25 T cell receptor beta chains from one sample sequenced in a study of cytomegalovirus exposure and HLA in healthy donors. 13 Jbeta primers and 60 Vbeta primers were used for the PCR. Profiling relied on immunoSEQ multiplex PCR, and the TCRdb table lists in-frame clones only, not all of them. The data show about 130,000 clones, over 60% seen once. The sequenced sample was PBMCs. The receptors originated from a female donor in good health and CMV-seronegative.

The chain is built from TRBV5-1 and TRBJ1-4; 8 nucleotides match TRBD1. V shed 4 bases, J shed 4 bases, and the junction held 6 bases outside the gene matches. The germline CDR1 and CDR2 sequences are SGHRS and YFSETQ. The CDR3 extends over 15 amino acids. In DNA, the CDR3 is TGCGCCAGCAGCAGGATGACAGGGGTTAATGAAAAACTGTTTTTT. Its protein product is CASSRMTGVNEKLFF.

The V call is TRBV7-2, the J call TRBJ2-3; the match to TRBD2 covers 8 bases. Germline V lookup: CDR1 SGHTA, CDR2 FQGNSA. Unmatched junction bases numbered 1, after V lost 4 bases and J lost 1 base. CDR3 length: 14 amino acids. The CDR3, as DNA: TGTGCCAGCAGCTATAGCGGGGGCACAGATACGCAGTATTTT. This encodes CASSYSGGTDTQYF.

This clone came up a few times. This rearrangement joins TRBV5-1 to TRBJ2-3; 9 bases match TRBD2. Germline V CDR1 and CDR2: SGHRS, YFSETQ. J gave up 5 bases and V 1 base, and 11 bases lay outside the gene matches. The CDR3 consists of 17 residues. CDR3 protein: CASSLSASGDPRDTQYF. The CDR3 DNA sequence: TGCGCCAGCAGCTTGTCGGCTAGCGGGGACCCGAGAGATACGCAGTATTTT.

The chain joins TRBV6-5 to TRBJ1-6; 10 nucleotides agree with TRBD1. The V gene end was trimmed by 4 bases and the J gene end by 10 bases; junction bases not matched to a gene: 7. The CDR3 sequence is 15 residues long. Germline V gives CDR1 MNHEY, CDR2 SVGAGI. The CDR3 nucleotides read TGTGCCAGCAGTTCCGGGGACAGGGGCGGGTCACCCCTCCACTTT. It translates to CASSSGDRGGSPLHF.

The rearrangement links TRBV7-9 to TRBJ1-2; TRBD1 might be the D (6 bases). This CDR3 region has 14 residues. The germline V and J ends were trimmed by 1 base and 4 bases, with 10 bases remaining between them. The germline V gene encodes CDR1 SEHNR and CDR2 FQNEAQ (reference sequence). The CDR3 region is CASSLDRDGYGYTF. CDR3 coding DNA: TGTGCCAGCAGCTTAGACAGGGACGGCTATGGCTACACCTTC.

To note about this clone: The junction does not match germline at one end; this may be a read error. The rearrangement joins TRBV11-2 to TRBJ2-3, with D perhaps matching TRBD2 (5 bases). This CDR3 spans 16 amino acids. CDR1 and CDR2 (germline): SGHAT, FQNNGV. The CDR3 loop is CASSELKFGGTHTQYF. DNA for the CDR3: TGTGCCAGCAGTGAGTTAAAGTTCGGAGGCACACATACGCAGTATTTT.

As to this clone: The junction does not match germline at one end; this may be a read error. The rearrangement joins TRBV7-7 to TRBJ2-1; the match to TRBD2 covers 8 bases. This CDR3 spans 15 amino acids. CDR1 and CDR2 from the germline V gene are SSHAT and FNYEAQ (reference sequence). This CDR3 is CASSLSAGAYNEQFF. Here the CDR3 DNA reads TGTGCTAGCAGCCTATCAGCGGGGGCTTACAATGAGCAGTTCTTC.

This clone was recorded only once. The rearrangement uses TRBV7-9 and TRBJ2-7; 10 bases are shared with TRBD2. With V trimmed by 2 bases and J by 4 bases, 2 bases remained unmatched. Germline assignment: CDR1 SEHNR and CDR2 FQNEAQ (reference sequence). This CDR3 is built from 14 residues. CDR3 nucleotide sequence: TGTGCCAGCAGCTTACTAGCGGGAGCGTACGAGCAGTACTTC. Amino acids: CASSLLAGAYEQYF.

The chain carries TRBV4-1 and TRBJ2-2, with 7 bases that match TRBD2. J lost 7 bases, V lost 7 bases, and 3 bases had no gene match. The CDR3 is 12 residues long. Per the germline V gene, CDR1 is MGHRA and CDR2 is YSYEKL. The CDR3 DNA is TGCGCCAGCACTGGCGGGGGCGGGGAGCTGTTTTTT. This translates into CASTGGGGELFF.

The gene calls are TRBV4-2 and TRBJ2-1, with 13 bases matching TRBD2. Germline V gene lookup returns CDR1 LGHNA and CDR2 YNFKEQ. The CDR3 covers 17 residues. The V gene end was trimmed by 5 bases and the J gene end by 7 bases; junction bases not matched to a gene: 11. The DNA of the CDR3 is TGTGCCAGCAGCACAGGGTGGACTAGCGGGAGCGTAAATGAGCAGTTCTTC. Translating it yields CASSTGWTSGSVNEQFF.

The DNA of the CDR3 is TGTGCCAGCAGCTTAGGACTAGATTCCACCGGGGAGCTGTTTTTT. Translated: CASSLGLDSTGELFF. The chain combines TRBV7-9 with TRBJ2-2, with D perhaps TRBD2 (6 bases). The germline V and J ends were trimmed by 1 base and 4 bases, with 10 bases remaining between them. Germline V gives CDR1 SEHNR, CDR2 FQNEAQ (reference sequence). The CDR3 is 15 amino acids.

The V and J genes are TRBV2 and TRBJ1-3; D gene unclear. V gave up 1 base and J gave up 0 bases, with 7 bases separating them. The V gene's germline CDR1 is SNHLY and CDR2 FYNNEI. CDR3 length equals 15 residues. As DNA, the CDR3 is TGTGCCAGCAGTGAAGGCAGATACTCTGGAAACACCATATATTTT. Translation: CASSEGRYSGNTIYF.

This sequence joins TRBV5-1 and TRBJ1-4, with 8 bases matching TRBD1. This CDR3 is built from 14 residues. The germline V gene encodes CDR1 SGHRS and CDR2 YFSETQ. Trimming removed 2 bases from V and 8 bases from J; junction bases left unmatched: 5. The DNA of the CDR3 is TGCGCCAGCAGCTTCGGACAGGGACCCGAAAAACTGTTTTTT. As protein: CASSFGQGPEKLFF.

J is TRBJ2-7 and V is TRBV6-5, with D perhaps TRBD2 (6 bases). This CDR3 contains 15 residues. Germline assignment: CDR1 MNHEY and CDR2 SVGAGI. The ends were cut back, 1 base at V and 3 bases at J, with 13 bases in the middle. CDR3 sequence reads: CASSYYVGSHYEQYF. The CDR3 nucleotides are TGTGCCAGCAGTTACTACGTCGGGAGCCACTACGAGCAGTACTTC.

The V gene is TRBV11-2, the J gene TRBJ2-3, with TRBD2 identical over 7 bases. The CDR3 extends over 16 amino acids. J was trimmed by 5 bases and V by 3 bases; bases with no gene match: 11. Germline V gene lookup returns CDR1 SGHAT and CDR2 FQNNGV. The CDR3 sequence is CASSFNAGLVRDTQYF. DNA of the CDR3: TGTGCCAGCAGCTTTAATGCCGGACTAGTGAGAGATACGCAGTATTTT.

Details on this clone: The same CDR3 arises from other DNA sequences in this sample as well. This rearrangement joins TRBV5-1 to TRBJ2-7, with 7 nucleotides matching TRBD2. In germline, CDR1 is SGHRS, CDR2 YFSETQ. This CDR3 is 13 amino acids long. J gave up 2 bases and V 4 bases, and 3 bases lay outside the gene matches. The CDR3 reads CASSGGGPYEQYF. CDR3 DNA sequence: TGCGCCAGCAGCGGCGGGGGACCCTACGAGCAGTACTTC.

This chain links TRBV7-3 with TRBJ2-7; D not certain. The CDR3 has 13 residues. V was shortened by 3 bases and J by 2 bases, with 8 bases between the two germline ends. CDR1 and CDR2 (germline): SGHTA, FQGTGA. Written as DNA, the CDR3 is TGTGCCAGCAGCTTTGGAGTGACCTACGAGCAGTACTTC. It encodes CASSFGVTYEQYF.

The rearrangement uses TRBV6-5 and TRBJ2-5; possibly TRBD2 for D (6 bases). Germline loops: CDR1 MNHEY, CDR2 SVGAGI. The CDR3 length is 16 residues. The V and J ends lost 2 bases and 1 base respectively, with 14 bases between them. This chain's CDR3 is CASSYTAGYLQETQYF. CDR3 nucleotide sequence: TGTGCCAGCAGTTACACGGCGGGGTACCTCCAAGAGACCCAGTACTTC.

J is TRBJ1-2 and V is TRBV9, with D possibly being TRBD1 (6 bases). CDR1 is SGDLS, CDR2 YYNGEE, per germline. V lost 3 bases, J lost 8 bases, and 8 bases lay in between. The CDR3 has 11 amino acids. CDR3 protein: CASSAQGGYTF. CDR3 DNA: TGTGCCAGCAGCGCACAGGGCGGCTACACCTTC.

In this sample, this clone turned up a few times. The genes are TRBV6-1 and TRBJ2-1; D is unresolved. The CDR3 covers 15 residues. The germline V gene has CDR1 MNHNS and CDR2 SASEGT. V was pared by 2 bases and J by 0 bases, with 8 bases between. Here the CDR3 DNA reads TGTGCCAGCAGTGAAATGGTGAGCTCCTACAATGAGCAGTTCTTC. It encodes CASSEMVSSYNEQFF.

The chain couples TRBV27 to TRBJ2-5; 8 bases are a match to TRBD2. With 5 bases clipped from V and 5 bases from J, the junction kept 4 bases outside the gene matches. This CDR3 is 13 amino acids long. Germline V CDR1 and CDR2: MNHEY, SMNVEV (reference sequence). This CDR3 is CASSPGGPETQYF. CDR3 in DNA: TGTGCCAGCAGTCCGGGGGGGCCGGAGACCCAGTACTTC.

This clone occurred a few times. The rearrangement joins TRBV27 to TRBJ1-3; possible D gene TRBD1, 6 bases. CDR3 size: 11 residues. Per the germline V gene, CDR1 is MNHEY and CDR2 is SMNVEV (reference sequence). Trimming shortened V by 6 bases and J by 10 bases, and 10 bases separated the two germline ends. The CDR3 protein is CASRSGETIYF. The DNA for the CDR3 is TGTGCCAGCAGGTCAGGGGAGACCATATATTTT.

The chain uses TRBV2 and TRBJ2-7; 10 bases align to TRBD2. This CDR3 has 16 residues. CDR1 SNHLY and CDR2 FYNNEI come from the germline V gene. V shed 4 bases, J shed 2 bases, and the junction held 8 bases outside the gene matches. The CDR3: CASSVPLAGYAYEQYF. The CDR3 nucleotides read TGTGCCAGCAGTGTCCCACTAGCGGGGTATGCCTACGAGCAGTACTTC. Variable domain in full (rest from reference TRBV2 and TRBJ2-7): EPEVTQTPSHQVTQMGQEVILRCVPISNHLYFYWYRQILGQKVEFLVSFYNNEISEKSEIFDDQFSVERPDGSNFTLKIRSTKLEDSAMYFCASSVPLAGYAYEQYFGPGTRLTVT.

The sample holds one count of this clone. The chain is built from TRBV5-1 and TRBJ1-3, with TRBD1 matching 9 bases. The J segment lost 0 bases and the V segment lost 4 bases, leaving 8 bases of the junction unmatched. The CDR3 totals 17 residues. Germline V CDR1 and CDR2: SGHRS, YFSETQ. CDR3 protein: CASSPGTGTFSGNTIYF. Written as DNA, the CDR3 is TGCGCCAGCAGCCCCGGGACAGGGACCTTCTCTGGAAACACCATATATTTT. Combining the CDR3 with reference TRBV5-1 and TRBJ1-3 gives the whole variable domain KAGVTQTPRYLIKTRGQQVTLSCSPISGHRSVSWYQQTPGQGLQFLFEYFSETQRNKGNFPGRFSGRQFSNSRSEMNVSTLELGDSALYLCASSPGTGTFSGNTIYFGEGSWLTVV.

The chain joins TRBV30 to TRBJ2-7; D unresolved. CDR3 size: 12 residues. Per germline, CDR1 GTSNPN and CDR2 SVGIG (reference sequence). V lost 0 bases and J lost 5, with 8 bases in between. In DNA, the CDR3 is TGTGCCTGGAGTGTCACGGTTGACGAGCAGTACTTC. It translates to CAWSVTVDEQYF.